This is a list of T cell receptor beta chains from one sample in a study of CD8+ T cells in alopecia areata. Generated by immunoSEQ multiplex PCR, the TCRdb table keeps only in-frame clones and is missing some. This table holds 150,000 to 200,000 clones, roughly 60% found once. The sequenced sample was CD4+ T cells sorted from blood, obtained at week 24, from a patient treated with tofacitinib. The receptors here all came from a human donor with alopecia areata. Both conserved end residues are part of each CDR3. A D gene is named only where the DNA matches it firmly. For some rows the clone size is stated as once, few or many, or as a class when expanded; others skip it.

>TRBV30|TRBJ1-1|.|.
CAWSAIPNTEAFF
TGTGCCTGGAGTGCGATTCCGAACACTGAAGCTTTCTTT
>TRBV10-3|TRBJ1-2|once|TRBD1
CAISSDRVGGYTF
TGTGCCATCAGCTCTGACAGGGTGGGTGGCTACACCTTC
>TRBV5-1|TRBJ2-2|.|TRBD1
CASSLDNRGQTGELFF
TGCGCCAGCAGCTTGGACAACAGGGGGCAGACCGGGGAGCTGTTTTTT
>TRBV15|TRBJ1-5|.|TRBD1
CATSGTGYSNQPQHF
TGTGCCACCAGCGGGACAGGGTATAGCAATCAGCCCCAGCATTTT
>TRBV29-1|TRBJ2-6|.|.
CSVEAGANVLTF
TGCAGCGTCGAGGCTGGGGCCAACGTCCTGACTTTC
>TRBV7-9|TRBJ1-2|.|TRBD1
CASSLQTGGIGYTF
TGTGCCAGCAGCCTACAGACAGGGGGCATAGGCTACACCTTC
>TRBV4-3|TRBJ1-2|few|TRBD1
CASSQGTGEGYYGYTF
TGCGCCAGCAGCCAAGGGACAGGGGAGGGATACTATGGCTACACCTTC
>TRBV30|TRBJ2-7|.|TRBD2
CASSSGGPAYEQYF
TGTGCCTCAAGTAGCGGGGGGCCCGCCTACGAGCAGTACTTC
>TRBV7-9|TRBJ1-1|.|.
CASEGAEAFF
TGTGCCAGCGAGGGGGCTGAAGCTTTCTTT
>TRBV5-4|TRBJ2-1|few|TRBD1
CASSLRQGVGNEQFF
TGTGCCAGCAGCTTGAGACAGGGAGTAGGCAATGAGCAGTTCTTC
>TRBV9|TRBJ2-1|.|.
CASSVGGQQEEQFF
TGTGCCAGCAGCGTAGGTGGGCAACAAGAGGAGCAGTTCTTC
>TRBV29-1|TRBJ1-1|.|.
CSAVHLMNTEAFF
TGCAGCGCCGTACACCTCATGAACACTGAAGCTTTCTTT
>TRBV29-1|TRBJ2-3|.|TRBD1
CSADRARSSTDTQYF
TGCAGCGCGGACAGGGCGCGTTCTAGCACAGATACGCAGTATTTT
>TRBV2|TRBJ2-2|few|TRBD1
CASGQGNTGELFF
TGTGCCAGCGGACAGGGGAACACCGGGGAGCTGTTTTTT